A selection of T cell receptor beta chains follows, all from one sample in a study of low-dose radiotherapy and immunotherapy resistance in tumors. TCRdb reanalysed the reads using MiXCR and keeps one entry per CDR3 protein. The table lists tens of thousands of distinct CDR3 sequences, approximately 12% of them singletons. The source was PBMCs, collected before treatment. All receptors derive from a female donor with ovarian cancer. Both conserved end residues are part of each CDR3. Fields, in order: V gene, clone size, J gene, D gene, CDR3 DNA, CDR3 protein. A D gene is named only where the DNA matches it firmly. Size is omitted from some rows. Given values are once, few, many or a class for expanded clones.

>TRBV15|many|TRBJ1-2|-
TGTGCCACCAGCGTAGGGGAAGGGTTTGGCTACACCTTC
CATSVGEGFGYTF
>TRBV12-3/TRBV12-4|few|TRBJ2-7|TRBD1
TGTGCCAGCAGTCCCTACAGGGGGCTGAACGAGCAGTACTTC
CASSPYRGLNEQYF
>TRBV5-6|many|TRBJ2-7|-
TGTGCCAGCAGCGGCGGGACGTATGGGGAGCAGTACTTC
CASSGGTYGEQYF
>TRBV18|few|TRBJ1-4|TRBD1
TGTGCCAGCTCACCAAGGGACAGTAGTAATGAAAAACTGTTTTTT
CASSPRDSSNEKLFF
>TRBV12-3/TRBV12-4|medium-sized|TRBJ2-7|-
TGTGCCAGCAGTTTATCGGCGACCTACGAGCAGTACTTC
CASSLSATYEQYF
>TRBV20-1|many|TRBJ2-6|-
TGCAGTGCTAGAGATAAGACCTCTGGGGCCAACGTCCTGACTTTC
CSARDKTSGANVLTF
>TRBV7-2|many|TRBJ1-5|-
TGTGCCAGCAGCTTCGTGGGGCAGCCCCAGCATTTT
CASSFVGQPQHF
>TRBV19|-|TRBJ2-7|TRBD1
TGTGCCAGTAGTCCCGCGGGACAGGGATACGAGCAGTACTTC
CASSPAGQGYEQYF
>TRBV9|many|TRBJ2-5|TRBD2
TGTGCCACCTCCCCGGGGCTAGCGGCCACACAAGAGACCCAGTACTTC
CATSPGLAATQETQYF
>TRBV5-4|many|TRBJ2-1|TRBD1
TGTGCCAGCAGCTTTAGGACAGGGGGAAGAAATGAGCAGTTCTTC
CASSFRTGGRNEQFF
>TRBV14|many|TRBJ2-7|-
TGTGCCAGCAGCCCCTTCTCCGGACTCAGGGGCGAGCAGTACTTC
CASSPFSGLRGEQYF
>TRBV12-3/TRBV12-4|many|TRBJ2-5|-
TGTGCCAGCAGCCGTTTGGAGACCCAGTACTTC
CASSRLETQYF
>TRBV2|many|TRBJ2-1|-
TGTGCCAGCAGTGAAGGGCGGGTTAAACTCGATGAGCAGTTCTTC
CASSEGRVKLDEQFF